Each of the 18 T cell receptor beta chains below was sequenced from the same sample in a study of blood T cell repertoires in COVID-19. Some clones are missing from TCRdb's copy, which holds only in-frame ones; the method was immunoSEQ multiplex PCR. The sample carries 320,000 or so clones, around 90% recorded once. The sample taken for sequencing was PBMCs or T cells enriched from blood (not recorded which). Source of these receptors: a man aged 60 to 69 who had recovered from COVID-19.

V usage is TRBV6-5 and J usage is TRBJ1-4; 8 bases line up with TRBD1. Germline CDR1 reads MNHEY; CDR2 reads SVGAGI. The CDR3 extends over 14 amino acids. Unmatched junction bases numbered 5, after V lost 0 bases and J lost 11 bases. For the CDR3, the DNA is TGTGCCAGCAGTTACTCTCGGACAGGGCTGAAACTGTTTTTT. It is translated as CASSYSRTGLKLFF.

V usage is TRBV19 and J usage is TRBJ2-7, with a weak D call TRBD1 (5 bases). There are 12 residues in the CDR3. The V end lost 4 bases, the J end lost 5 bases, and 9 bases lay between the germline ends. Germline lookup yields CDR1 LNHDA and CDR2 SQIVND (reference sequence). CDR3 region: CASSTRGNEQYF. As DNA, the CDR3 is TGTGCCAGTAGTACTAGGGGAAACGAGCAGTACTTC.

This clone was seen more than once but under ten times. The chain carries TRBV10-1 and TRBJ2-1, with TRBD2 identical over 12 bases. The CDR3 covers 16 residues. J was trimmed by 3 bases and V by 5 bases; bases with no gene match: 5. The germline V gene has CDR1 WNHNN and CDR2 SYGVQD (reference sequence). The chain's CDR3 is CASSSRTSGDYNEQFF. CDR3 DNA sequence: TGCGCCAGCAGTTCCCGGACTAGCGGGGACTACAATGAGCAGTTCTTC.

The chain couples TRBV4-3 to TRBJ2-7; 10 bases map to TRBD1. The V gene end was trimmed by 1 base and the J gene end by 1 base; junction bases not matched to a gene: 7. The length of the CDR3 is 17 residues. From germline, CDR1 is LGHNA and CDR2 YSLEER. The CDR3: CASSQAQGTGVSYEQYF. CDR3 in DNA: TGCGCCAGCAGCCAAGCTCAGGGGACAGGGGTTTCCTACGAGCAGTACTTC.

The V and J genes are TRBV28 and TRBJ1-1, with D possibly being TRBD1 (6 bases). Germline-derived CDR1 and CDR2 are MDHEN and SYDVKM. V was clipped by 6 bases and J by 0 bases, with 17 bases between them. This CDR3 contains 16 residues. The CDR3, as DNA: TGTGCCAGCAGGCTACAAGGGACATGGATGAACACTGAAGCTTTCTTT. Protein sequence: CASRLQGTWMNTEAFF.

V and J are TRBV6-4 and TRBJ1-5, with TRBD1 matching 10 bases. CDR1 and CDR2 (germline): MRHNA, SNTAGT. V trimming: 4 bases; J trimming: 5 bases; junction bases outside the gene matches: 5. The CDR3 runs to 15 residues. The CDR3 nucleotides are TGTGCCAGCAGTGTATCCGGGACAGGGGATCAGCCCCAGCATTTT. Its translation is CASSVSGTGDQPQHF.

Comment on this clone: At one of its ends the junction is not consistent with the germline gene, which may arise from a read error. The chain is built from TRBV7-3 and TRBJ1-4; 7 bases line up with TRBD1. CDR1 and CDR2 (germline): SGHTA, FQGTGA. CDR3 length: 15 amino acids. CDR3 amino acids: CASSLTGQINEKLFF. The CDR3 nucleotides read TGTGCCAGCAGCCTAACGGGACAGATTAATGAAAAACTGTTTTTT.

The chain is built from TRBV5-1 and TRBJ1-4; a weak D match, TRBD1 (6 bases). In germline, CDR1 is SGHRS, CDR2 YFSETQ. This CDR3 contains 15 residues. Trimming removed 4 bases at V and 6 bases at J, with 16 bases between. CDR3 bases: TGCGCCAGCAGCACGAGGGAGGGGGAATATGAAAAACTGTTTTTT. Encoded protein: CASSTREGEYEKLFF.

V gene TRBV19 combines with J gene TRBJ1-4, with 9 bases matching TRBD1. This CDR3 is built from 16 residues. The V gene's germline CDR1 is LNHDA and CDR2 SQIVND (reference sequence). V dropped 5 bases and J dropped 0; count of bases not matched to a gene: 4. Here the CDR3 reads CASSFRTGATNEKLFF. The CDR3, as DNA: TGTGCCAGTAGTTTCCGGACAGGGGCAACTAATGAAAAACTGTTTTTT. Variable domain in full (rest from reference TRBV19 and TRBJ1-4): DGGITQSPKYLFRKEGQNVTLSCEQNLNHDAMYWYRQDPGQGLRLIYYSQIVNDFQKGDIAEGYSVSREKKESFPLTVTSAQKNPTAFYLCASSFRTGATNEKLFFGSGTQLSVL.

The chain couples TRBV19 to TRBJ2-3; 10 bases match TRBD2. After removal of 7 bases from V and 6 bases from J, the junction contained 10 bases not matched to a gene. Germline loops: CDR1 LNHDA, CDR2 SQIVND (reference sequence). The CDR3 length is 15 residues. CDR3 in DNA: TGTGCCAGTACTCCGAGCGGGAGGGCCGGTGATACGCAGTATTTT. This sequence encodes CASTPSGRAGDTQYF.

The chain is built from TRBV21-1 and TRBJ1-6. TRBV21-1 constitutes a pseudogene. This CDR3 has 19 residues. CDR3 loop: CASSKASSGEGIHNSPLHF. Written as DNA, the CDR3 is TGTGCCAGCAGCAAAGCGAGTTCCGGGGAGGGGATACATAATTCACCCCTCCACTTT.

This chain uses TRBV24-1 with TRBJ2-1; possibly TRBD2 for D (6 bases). The V and J ends lost 1 base and 12 bases respectively, with 9 bases between them. The CDR3 is made up of 12 amino acids. Germline V gene sequence: CDR1 KGHDR, CDR2 SFDVKD. This CDR3 reads CATSDFKGGQFF. The CDR3 coding sequence is TGTGCCACCAGTGATTTCAAGGGAGGGCAGTTCTTC.

The chain couples TRBV11-2 to TRBJ2-3; 9 bases match TRBD2. CDR1 is SGHAT and CDR2 is FQNNGV in the germline V gene. The CDR3 is 18 residues long. Germline trimming cut 4 bases from V and 0 bases from J; bases unmatched to any gene: 11. This CDR3 reads CASSSLRETSGSTDTQYF. CDR3 nucleotide sequence: TGTGCCAGCAGCTCCCTGAGGGAAACTAGCGGGAGCACAGATACGCAGTATTTT.

This clone was counted a single time. The chain is built from TRBV9 and TRBJ1-4; D is undetermined. Trimming removed 4 bases from V and 8 bases from J, with 18 bases in between. Looked up from germline, CDR1 is SGDLS and CDR2 is YYNGEE. The CDR3 spans 15 residues. In DNA form, the CDR3 reads TGTGCCAGCAGCTCAGGTTTGAGTCCAGGCGAAAAACTGTTTTTT. This encodes CASSSGLSPGEKLFF.

This rearrangement joins TRBV11-2 to TRBJ2-7; no definite D call. V gave up 1 base and J gave up 0 bases, with 7 bases separating them. The CDR3 is made up of 14 amino acids. Germline loops: CDR1 SGHAT, CDR2 FQNNGV. CDR3 DNA: TGTGCCAGCAGCTTAGTACGGTTCTCCTACGAGCAGTACTTC. This codes for CASSLVRFSYEQYF.

The DNA of the CDR3 is TGCGCCAGCAGCTTGGGGACAGGGCCGGCCTACGAGCAGTACTTC. It codes for CASSLGTGPAYEQYF. The rearrangement uses TRBV5-1 and TRBJ2-7; 8 bases map to TRBD1. Germline V gene lookup returns CDR1 SGHRS and CDR2 YFSETQ. The CDR3 length is 15 residues. V gave up 0 bases and J gave up 2 bases; unmatched junction bases: 4.

The genes are TRBV11-2 and TRBJ2-7; TRBD2 matches at 7 bases. The CDR3 extends over 17 amino acids. With V trimmed by 5 bases and J by 0 bases, 13 bases remained unmatched. Germline CDR1 reads SGHAT; CDR2 reads FQNNGV. CDR3 sequence: CASSPMGGSAPSYEQYF. The CDR3 coding sequence is TGTGCCAGCAGCCCGATGGGCGGGAGCGCCCCCTCCTACGAGCAGTACTTC.

The chain links TRBV28 to TRBJ2-2; TRBD2 matches at 7 bases. V gave up 8 bases and J gave up 1 base; unmatched junction bases: 7. This CDR3 has 15 residues. Per germline, CDR1 MDHEN and CDR2 SYDVKM. CDR3 sequence (DNA): TGTGCCAGCCTGCCCGGGGGGATGAACACCGGGGAGCTGTTTTTT. Translated: CASLPGGMNTGELFF.